Listed here are 14 T cell receptor beta chains from one sample, sequenced in a study of blood T cell repertoires in COVID-19. Sequencing used immunoSEQ multiplex PCR; TCRdb keeps in-frame clones, though not all of them. The data hold tens of thousands of clones, with about 88% observed a single time. Material for sequencing was peripheral blood. Source of these receptors: a woman older than 75 with acute or convalescent COVID-19.

The chain links TRBV24-1 to TRBJ2-1; possible D gene TRBD1, 6 bases. V lost 3 bases and J 5 bases, leaving 19 bases between the germline ends. Germline loops: CDR1 KGHDR, CDR2 SFDVKD. CDR3 size: 17 residues. The CDR3 sequence: CATSDTTREWGHNEQFF. CDR3 nucleotide sequence: TGTGCCACCAGTGATACCACGAGGGAGTGGGGGCACAATGAGCAGTTCTTC.

The chain carries TRBV4-3 and TRBJ1-5; unclear D gene. V was cut by 0 bases and J by 0 bases, with 6 bases left in between. Looked up from germline, CDR1 is LGHNA and CDR2 is YSLEER. The CDR3 totals 15 residues. The CDR3: CASSQDGRSNQPQHF. DNA of the CDR3: TGCGCCAGCAGCCAAGATGGGCGTAGCAATCAGCCCCAGCATTTT.

The genes are TRBV24-1 and TRBJ2-2; TRBD2 aligns across 11 bases. CDR3 length: 16 residues. V dropped 0 bases and J dropped 5; count of bases not matched to a gene: 1. Germline V lookup: CDR1 KGHDR, CDR2 SFDVKD. The CDR3 region is CATSDLGTSGTGELFF. CDR3 bases: TGTGCCACCAGTGATTTGGGGACTAGCGGTACCGGGGAGCTGTTTTTT.

The V and J genes are TRBV29-1 and TRBJ2-3, with D perhaps matching TRBD2 (6 bases). Trimming took off 3 bases at V and 0 bases at J, with 10 bases between the two ends. Germline V lookup: CDR1 SQVTM, CDR2 ANQGSEA. This CDR3 is built from 14 residues. CDR3 protein: CSVDLAASTDTQYF. CDR3 nucleotides: TGCAGCGTTGATTTAGCGGCTAGCACAGATACGCAGTATTTT.

V and J are TRBV2 and TRBJ1-5; the match to TRBD1 covers 10 bases. V lost 5 bases, J lost 7 bases, and 8 bases stayed unmatched. The CDR3 is 15 residues long. Germline V gene sequence: CDR1 SNHLY, CDR2 FYNNEI. CDR3 sequence (DNA): TGTGCCAGCAGTAAGGGACAGGGGCAGGGACAGCCCCAGCATTTT. As protein: CASSKGQGQGQPQHF.

The chain recombines TRBV28 with TRBJ1-1; TRBD1 might be the D (6 bases). Germline V gene data show CDR1 as MDHEN and CDR2 as SYDVKM. V lost 3 bases and J 2 bases, leaving 10 bases between the germline ends. There are 14 residues in the CDR3. For the CDR3, the DNA is TGTGCCAGCAGTTTTGAAGGGGGTAACACTGAAGCTTTCTTT. This codes for CASSFEGGNTEAFF.

V gene TRBV5-6 combines with J gene TRBJ2-1, with D maybe TRBD2 (6 bases). Germline values: CDR1 SGHDT, CDR2 YYEEEE. Trimming stripped 0 bases from V and 1 base from J, with 11 bases between. CDR3 length equals 16 residues. CDR3 residues: CASSLGGAGSYNEQFF. In nucleotides, the CDR3 is TGTGCCAGCAGCTTGGGGGGCGCGGGGTCCTACAATGAGCAGTTCTTC.

This clone occurred once. This chain links TRBV25-1 with TRBJ2-7, with D possibly being TRBD2 (5 bases). Between the trimmed V and J ends, which lost 0 bases and 6 bases, there was a span of 12 bases. CDR1 MGHDK and CDR2 SYGVNS come from the germline V gene. The CDR3 is 14 amino acids. CDR3 DNA sequence: TGTGCCAGCAGTGAATATTCTAGCACGGGCGAGCAGTACTTC. Amino acids: CASSEYSSTGEQYF.

V is TRBV7-2 and J is TRBJ1-2; D might be TRBD1 (5 bases). The CDR3 is 13 residues long. The V end lost 5 bases, the J end lost 7 bases, and 14 bases lay between the germline ends. Germline V gene sequence: CDR1 SGHTA, CDR2 FQGNSA. The CDR3 nucleotides read TGTGCCAGCAGCCCCCAGACAGTCGTTGGCTACACCTTC. This codes for CASSPQTVVGYTF.

This sequence joins TRBV28 and TRBJ2-7; 11 bases line up with TRBD1. Germline-derived CDR1 and CDR2 are MDHEN and SYDVKM. The CDR3 extends over 16 amino acids. Trimming took 6 bases from V and 2 from J; bases not matched to a gene: 9. The CDR3 region is CASSLGTGGGPYEQYF. The CDR3 DNA follows: TGTGCCAGCAGCCTGGGGACAGGGGGGGGTCCCTACGAGCAGTACTTC.

The chain is built from TRBV19 and TRBJ1-1; D unresolved. Per the germline V gene, CDR1 is LNHDA and CDR2 is SQIVND (reference sequence). V was pared by 7 bases and J by 1 base, with 13 bases between. The CDR3 has 14 residues. The CDR3 sequence: CASKFRERNTEAFF. CDR3 coding DNA: TGTGCCAGTAAGTTCCGAGAGAGGAACACTGAAGCTTTCTTT.

There are a few counts of this clone. The CDR3 region is CASSDRTGGVEKLFF. CDR3 in DNA: TGTGCCAGTAGTGACCGGACAGGGGGCGTTGAAAAACTGTTTTTT. J is TRBJ1-4 and V is TRBV19; the match to TRBD1 covers 11 bases. This CDR3 region has 15 residues. The V segment lost 5 bases and the J segment 7 bases; nucleotides outside the gene matches: 6. CDR1 and CDR2 from the germline V gene are LNHDA and SQIVND (reference sequence).

The chain combines TRBV28 with TRBJ1-2; tentatively, D is TRBD1 (6 bases). The CDR3 runs to 15 residues. CDR1 and CDR2 (germline): MDHEN, SYDVKM. V gave up 5 bases and J gave up 8 bases, with 21 bases separating them. CDR3: CASSAPTGSFGGYTF. The CDR3 DNA reads as TGTGCCAGCAGTGCGCCTACAGGGAGCTTTGGAGGCTACACCTTC.

V usage is TRBV5-4 and J usage is TRBJ2-5, with 7 bases aligning to TRBD1. Trimming removed 2 bases from V and 4 bases from J; junction bases left unmatched: 2. Germline V CDR1 and CDR2: SGHNT, YYREEE (reference sequence). This CDR3 contains 13 residues. The CDR3: CASSFAGGETQYF. The CDR3, as DNA: TGTGCCAGCAGCTTTGCAGGGGGAGAGACCCAGTACTTC. Looking up the rest from reference TRBV5-4 and TRBJ2-5 gives the full variable domain: ETGVTQSPTHLIKTRGQQVTLRCSSQSGHNTVSWYQQALGQGPQFIFQYYREEENGRGNFPPRFSGLQFPNYSSELNVNALELDDSALYLCASSFAGGETQYFGPGTRLLVL.